This record concerns one T cell receptor beta chain sequence. No antigen is known for it. Each CDR3 protein is one row after TCRdb ran MiXCR on the 5' RACE reads. This table has some 1,600,000 distinct CDR3 sequences, around 29% appearing once. The CDR3 covers 12 residues. Germline CDR1 and CDR2: MNHEY and SVGEGT. The V end lost 2 bases, the J end lost 8 bases, and 9 bases lay between the germline ends. The data belong to a study of identical twins. The study's findings and limits: Out-of-frame TCR alpha sharing observed in monozygotic twins exceeded model estimates.

The origin of this receptor is a newborn girl in good health. Sequencing input: cord blood. The rearrangement links TRBV6-2 or TRBV6-3 to TRBJ1-1, with D possibly being TRBD1 (5 bases). The CDR3 sequence is CASSYPRQEAFF. Here the CDR3 DNA reads TGTGCCAGCAGTTACCCCAGACAGGAAGCTTTCTTT.